This T cell receptor (beta chain) stems from a study of CD8+ T cells in alopecia areata (dated by TCRdb to the late 2010s). Study-wide context: The treated patients took part in an open-label pilot trial in which moderate-to-severe alopecia areata was treated with oral tofacitinib at 5 to 10 mg twice daily. Tofacitinib was administered for 6 to 18 months, and 6 months of follow-up off drug were then conducted to assess delayed response and recurrence. In treated patients, disease severity was measured using the SALT score, which gives the percentage of scalp surface area affected. In both human patients and the C3H/HeJ mouse model, the study applied high-throughput TCRbeta sequencing to look at T cell clonal expansion in alopecia areata. Human TCRbeta sequencing covered scalp tissue and sorted CD4+ and CD8+ peripheral blood T cells from patchy and totalis/universalis alopecia areata patients and healthy controls. Biopsies were taken from tofacitinib-treated patients at baseline and at 4 and 24 weeks of treatment, and a later scalp biopsy was taken in several of the tofacitinib-treated patients. Clonality in the scalp was compared among normal scalp (n=4), patchy alopecia areata scalp (n=8), and alopecia totalis/universalis scalp (n=8). RNA came from the PAXgene miRNA kit for fixed scalp, the miRNeasy kit for PBMCs, and the RNeasy kit for mouse skin. TCRbeta CDR3 regions were amplified by immunoSEQ multiplex PCR with 35 Vbeta forward and 13 Jbeta reverse primers. What the work shows at the level of the full study, not this receptor alone: Scalp TCR repertoire analysis is complicated because resident alphabeta T cells in normal human skin are also sequenced, whereas mouse skin is dominated by gammadelta T cells. Compared with mice, TCR sequences shared between patients were less clear, possibly partly because of HLA diversity across the patient population. With tofacitinib, both scalp clonality and the number of expanded CD8+ clones among the top 100 scalp clones went down significantly. Because the treated cohort was small and had only one nonresponder, larger studies are needed to examine links between baseline CD8+ expansion and response. During tofacitinib treatment, many expanded lesional clones remained in scalp and blood, and this persistence may partly explain relapse after treatment is stopped. Compared with normal scalp, lesional scalp had higher clonality and more expanded CD8+ clones, particularly in alopecia totalis/universalis, a pattern that suggests antigenic drive.

Trimming removed 6 bases from V and 4 bases from J, leaving 15 bases between the germline ends. CDR1 and CDR2, looked up from the germline V gene, are SQVTM and ANQGSEA. Including cysteine and phenylalanine, the CDR3 has 13 amino acids. Left in the record is the CDR3 DNA by itself, 39 bases read in frame from the first base. Library generation was performed with the immunoSEQ multiplex PCR assay. RNA was extracted from all samples and reverse transcribed into cDNA as template for TCR sequencing. SuperScript III was used to make first-strand cDNA, primed with a 2:1 mix of oligo-dT and random hexamers. A synthetic immune receptor repertoire was used to assess amplification bias, and residual bias was removed computationally. As for the authors' bioinformatics: Raw reads were preprocessed to remove errors, and CDR3 was defined according to IMGT conventions as the region from the conserved cysteine to phenylalanine. Clonality was computed by normalizing Shannon entropy by log2 of the number of productive unique TCRs and subtracting the result from 1. Scalp TCRbeta sequences were cross-referenced with sorted blood CD4 and CD8 repertoires so that the CD4 or CD8 identity of scalp clones could be inferred. This is the immuneACCESS table as TCRdb keeps it, with only in-frame sequences that have V and J called. A part of the clones is gone; compared with another copy, unresolved V genes explain less than half, and the rest is unexplained. D and trimming come from the DNA, and the V and J calls and clone size come from that table. This sample gives 150,000 to 200,000 clones in total; 60% of them show up just once. Of the sample, approximately 14% is held by the ten largest clones.

Interpreted using the paper, the time point label stands for: less than 25 weeks on oral tofacitinib. The sample's treatment or condition label, decoded: oral pan-JAK inhibitor, 5-10 mg twice daily. Lesional scalp punch biopsies and peripheral blood were obtained from alopecia areata patients. After PBMCs were isolated by density centrifugation and stained for CD3, CD4 and CD8, a FACSAria was used to sort CD4+ and CD8+ T cells. To note about this clone: It lacks a known antigen. Per-base qualities were not stored, and no clone one base away is much larger.

The input for sequencing was CD4+ T cells sorted from blood, taken at week 24, from a patient treated with tofacitinib. The sequence is built from TRBV29-1 and TRBJ1-1; the D gene is not confidently resolved. This receptor was obtained from a human donor with alopecia areata. The base sequence is TGCAGCGTGATCCCCGGGCCGGGCACTGAAGCTTTCTTT. It translates as CSVIPGPGTEAFF.